This T cell receptor beta chain was obtained from a study of T cells in Graves' hyperthyroidism and ophthalmopathy. Study as a whole: Before any treatment, at initial diagnosis, peripheral blood was collected.

Amplification of TCR beta CDR3 regions used RNA as the template. A set of HTBI primers served as the primers for a first-round RT-PCR of the TCR CDR3. TCRdb ran MiXCR on the multiplex PCR reads and lists one entry per CDR3 protein. The sample lists 350,000 to 400,000 distinct CDR3 sequences, approximately 15% occurring once. Germline lookup yields CDR1 DFQATT and CDR2 SNEGSKA (reference sequence). The V and J ends lost 5 bases and 0 bases respectively, with 11 bases between them. The CDR3 extends over 14 amino acids. Stable Graves' hyperthyroidism meant no ophthalmopathy progression within 18 months. Clinical symptoms, serum thyroxine and TRAb, thyroid ultrasound and orbital computed tomography together formed the diagnostic basis.

The clonotype comes from a woman in her twenties or thirties with Graves' hyperthyroidism. The chain carries TRBV20-1 and TRBJ2-1; no reliable D call. The material sequenced was blood. CDR3 bases: TGCAGTGCTGTGGGCGAAAGCTCCTACAATGAGCAGTTCTTC. Protein sequence: CSAVGESSYNEQFF.